This T cell receptor beta chain appears in the sequencing data of a study of blood T cell repertoires in COVID-19. Study-wide background: Italy, Spain and the United States were the sources of the convalescent and acute COVID-19 samples. PBMCs, B-cell-depleted T cells, or T cells were the source of the cDNA or gDNA that made up the material.

Assay: immunoSEQ multiplex PCR; the TCRdb copy retains only in-frame clones and omits some. Among roughly 150,000 clones listed, 84% were seen once. With V trimmed by 6 bases and J by 12 bases, 7 bases remained unmatched. The CDR3 loop spans 11 amino acids. Germline CDR1 SNHLY, CDR2 FYNNEI. This receptor was identified in a woman aged 50 to 60 with acute or convalescent COVID-19. V gene TRBV2 combines with J gene TRBJ2-7, with 8 bases aligning to TRBD1. Sequenced input: peripheral blood. The CDR3 loop reads CASRVGQGRYF. CDR3 bases: TGTGCCAGCAGGGTTGGACAGGGTCGGTACTTC.